Listed here are 3 T cell receptor beta chains from one sample, sequenced in a study of shared clonotypes between healthy human individuals. Sequencing was performed with immunoSEQ multiplex PCR; in TCRdb, only in-frame clones are kept and a portion is missing. The sample lists more than 2,000,000 clones; around 90% were seen once. The sequencing input was naive CD4+ T cells sorted from blood. Subset indicated: CD45RA+ positively selected. The receptors were sampled from a man aged 18 to 30 in good health.

V usage is TRBV9 and J usage is TRBJ1-2; 10 bases line up with TRBD1. The CDR3 is 15 residues long. Germline-derived CDR1 and CDR2 are SGDLS and YYNGEE. The J segment lost 7 bases and the V segment lost 7 bases, leaving 13 bases of the junction unmatched. The CDR3 protein is CASSPLGQGSTGYTF. CDR3 DNA: TGTGCCAGCTCACCCCTGGGACAGGGGTCAACTGGCTACACCTTC.

The chain recombines TRBV6-1 with TRBJ1-6; D uncertain. Germline V gene sequence: CDR1 MNHNS, CDR2 SASEGT. The CDR3 runs 14 residues. V lost 4 bases and J 7 bases, leaving 11 bases between the germline ends. The CDR3 loop reads CASSAVVANSPLHF. CDR3 in DNA: TGTGCCAGCAGTGCTGTCGTTGCCAATTCACCCCTCCACTTT.

V and J are TRBV27 and TRBJ2-3; TRBD2 agrees at 7 bases. Germline-derived CDR1 and CDR2 are MNHEY and SMNVEV (reference sequence). V lost 6 bases and J lost 3; bases outside the gene matches: 9. This CDR3 contains 15 residues. The CDR3 bases are TGTGCCAGCAGAACCCTAGGGGACTATACAGATACGCAGTATTTT. Amino acids: CASRTLGDYTDTQYF.